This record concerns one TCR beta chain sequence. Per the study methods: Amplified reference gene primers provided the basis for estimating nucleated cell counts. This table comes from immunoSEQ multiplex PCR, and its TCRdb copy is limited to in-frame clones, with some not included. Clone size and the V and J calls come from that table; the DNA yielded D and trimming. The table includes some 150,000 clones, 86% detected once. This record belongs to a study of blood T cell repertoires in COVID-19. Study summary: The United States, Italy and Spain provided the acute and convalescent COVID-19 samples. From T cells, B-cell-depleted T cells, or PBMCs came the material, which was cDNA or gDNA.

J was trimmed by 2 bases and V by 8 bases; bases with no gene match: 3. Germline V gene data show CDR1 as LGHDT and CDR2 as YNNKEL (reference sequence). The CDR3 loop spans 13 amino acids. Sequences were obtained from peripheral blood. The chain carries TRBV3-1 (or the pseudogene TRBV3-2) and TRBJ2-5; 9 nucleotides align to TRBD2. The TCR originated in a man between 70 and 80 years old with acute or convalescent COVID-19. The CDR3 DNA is TGTGCCAGCGGGGGACTAGCACAAGAGACCCAGTACTTC. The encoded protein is CASGGLAQETQYF.